One sample yielded the 26 T cell receptor beta chains listed below, sequenced in a study of Tregs in tolerant kidney transplant recipients. Mixed chimerism was transient after nonmyeloablative marrow transplants from related graft donors. Produced via immunoSEQ multiplex PCR; TCRdb's table is partial and in-frame only. The sample table sets out roughly 5,500 clones. This specimen consisted of CD4+ T cells from blood (PBMCs), obtained 14 months after the transplant. All receptors come from a human patient who received a combined kidney and bone marrow transplant. Among the T cells, some may be from the graft donor.

Regarding this clone: Read coverage stops 3 residues before the CDR3 terminus; the germline J gene supplies the remainder. V usage is TRBV20-1 and J usage is TRBJ2-2, with D perhaps TRBD2 (6 bases). The V end was cut by 1 base, the J end by 1 base, with 10 bases between. The length of the CDR3 is 15 residues. Germline V lookup: CDR1 DFQATT, CDR2 SNEGSKA (reference sequence). The CDR3 region is CSARAPGGNTGELFF. CDR3 bases read: TGCAGTGCTAGAGCCCCCGGGGGGAACACCGGGGAG.

In the case of this clone: Read sequence stops 3 residues before the CDR3 end, and the germline J gene provides the missing end. The chain employs TRBV2 and TRBJ1-1, with 7 bases fitting TRBD1. Germline CDR1 reads SNHLY; CDR2 reads FYNNEI. The trim removed 2 bases at V and 2 bases at J, leaving 11 bases unmatched. CDR3 size: 17 residues. The covered CDR3 bases are TGTGCCAGCAGTGAAAGTGAGACAGGGCCAAATAACACTGAA. Amino acids: CASSESETGPNNTE. The entire CDR3 protein is CASSESETGPNNTEAFF.

The chain's CDR3 is CASSLSGTGGPYEQYF. The CDR3 DNA, read in part, is TGCGCCAGCAGTCTTTCCGGGACAGGGGGCCCCTACGAG. This chain joins TRBV23-1 and TRBJ2-7; 12 nucleotides align to TRBD1. The read finishes 3 residues shy of the CDR3 end, and the germline J gene is used to complete it. TRBV23-1 is labeled an ORF, and its function is uncertain. CDR3 length equals 16 residues. The trim removed 4 bases at V and 2 bases at J, leaving 6 bases unmatched.

This clone is labeled medium-sized based on frequency. The read terminates 3 residues before the CDR3 end, so the remaining end is supplied by the germline J gene. The rearrangement uses TRBV6-2 or TRBV6-3 and TRBJ2-6; D gene uncertain. The germline CDR1 and CDR2 sequences are MNHEY and SVGEGT. This CDR3 region has 11 residues. The V gene lost 11 bases and the J gene lost 1 base, with 3 bases spanning the gap. The CDR3 protein is CASSGANVLTF. The part of the CDR3 DNA that was read is TGTGCCTCTTCTGGGGCCAACGTC.

To note about this clone: The DNA ends 3 residues before the CDR3 does, and the rest of the CDR3 is filled in from the germline J gene. The V gene is TRBV7-9, the J gene TRBJ2-1, with 9 positions matching TRBD2. V shed 8 bases and J 6 bases; nucleotides not matched to a gene: 8. The CDR3 totals 14 residues. From germline, CDR1 is SEHNR and CDR2 FQNEAQ (reference sequence). The CDR3 bases that were read are TGTGCCAGCCGAACTAGCGGGTGGGGCAATGAG. Its translation: CASRTSGWGNE. The whole CDR3 sequence is CASRTSGWGNEQFF.

Details on this clone: The CDR3 end falls 3 residues outside the read, so it is completed with the germline J gene. The V call is TRBV2, the J call TRBJ2-1, with 13 positions matching TRBD2. V shed 7 bases, J shed 8 bases, and the junction held 8 bases outside the gene matches. The CDR3 runs 15 residues. CDR1 is SNHLY and CDR2 is FYNNEI in the germline V gene. The CDR3 reads CASTPTSGRLDEQFF. CDR3 bases read: TGTGCCAGCACCCCGACTAGCGGGAGGTTAGATGAG.

With regard to this clone: The CDR3 is cut off 3 residues early in the read; its end comes from the germline J gene. The chain couples TRBV5-1 to TRBJ2-2; TRBD1 matches at 7 bases. The length of the CDR3 is 16 residues. V lost 4 bases and J lost 6; bases outside the gene matches: 12. Per germline, CDR1 SGHRS and CDR2 YFSETQ. The sequenced CDR3 bases are TGCGCCAGCAGCCTCTGGACAGGCCAAGGTCCCGGGGAG. Its protein is CASSLWTGQGPGE. The entire CDR3 is CASSLWTGQGPGELFF.

To note about this clone: The read finishes 3 residues shy of the CDR3 end, and the germline J gene is used to complete it. The chain has TRBV7-2 and TRBJ2-1; D is perhaps TRBD1 (5 bases). V lost 1 base and J 9 bases, leaving 16 bases between the germline ends. The length of the CDR3 is 15 residues. Germline V lookup: CDR1 SGHTA, CDR2 FQGNSA. CDR3 DNA (partial): TGTGCCAGCAGCTTAGTATCCACTGGGGCCGGTGAG. Translating it yields CASSLVSTGAGE. The full-length CDR3 reads as CASSLVSTGAGEQFF. Full variable domain (missing parts from reference TRBV7-2 and TRBJ2-1): GAGVSQSPSNKVTEKGKDVELRCDPISGHTALYWYRQSLGQGLEFLIYFQGNSAPDKSGLPSDRFSAERTGGSVSTLTIQRTQQEDSAVYLCASSLVSTGAGEQFFGPGTRLTVL.

With respect to this clone: The CDR3 goes on 3 residues after the read ends, and that part is filled in from the germline J gene. The rearrangement joins TRBV20-1 to TRBJ2-3; D is perhaps TRBD2 (6 bases). The CDR3 sequence is 14 residues long. Per the germline V gene, CDR1 is DFQATT and CDR2 is SNEGSKA (reference sequence). Deletions cut 5 bases from V and 2 bases from J, with 14 bases between. CDR3 in amino acids: CSAHPDYATDTQYF. The CDR3 bases that were read are TGCAGTGCTCACCCGGACTATGCCACAGATACG.

To note about this clone: The read falls 3 residues short of the CDR3 end, and the missing part is taken from the germline J gene. The gene calls are TRBV7-2 and TRBJ1-2, with 8 bases that match TRBD1. J gave up 4 bases and V 4 bases, and 8 bases lay outside the gene matches. This CDR3 is 15 amino acids long. Germline loops: CDR1 SGHTA, CDR2 FQGNSA. The sequenced CDR3 bases are TGTGCCAGCAGCTCCACCGGGACAGGCCTCTATGGC. Translation gives CASSSTGTGLYG. The full CDR3 is CASSSTGTGLYGYTF.

With regard to this clone: The CDR3 end is not reached by the read, which stops 3 residues before it; the germline J gene fills it in. This chain links TRBV7-6 with TRBJ2-3; D ambiguous. Germline V gene sequence: CDR1 SGHVS, CDR2 FNYEAQ. The CDR3 is 14 residues long. V was cut by 5 bases and J by 1 base, with 10 bases left in between. CDR3 bases read: TGTGCCAGCAGCAAGACACCTCGCACAGATACG. Encoded protein: CASSKTPRTDT. The whole CDR3 sequence is CASSKTPRTDTQYF.

Concerning this clone itself: The germline gene is not matched at one end of the junction; a read error may be the cause. Sequencing ends 3 residues short of the CDR3 end; the germline J gene provides the rest. This chain connects TRBV7-2 to TRBJ2-1; 7 bases map to TRBD2. Germline loops: CDR1 SGHTA, CDR2 FQGNSA. The CDR3 has 15 amino acids. Incomplete CDR3 DNA: TGTGCCAGCACCTTACAACTAGCGTCTTACAATGAG. Its protein product is CASTLQLASYNE. The whole CDR3 protein is CASTLQLASYNEQFF.

Turning to this clone: The read halts 3 residues ahead of the CDR3 end, with the missing end drawn from the germline J gene. The V and J genes are TRBV14 and TRBJ2-1; maybe TRBD2 (6 bases). The CDR3 covers 19 residues. V lost 4 bases, J lost 3 bases, and 25 bases lay in between. Germline-derived CDR1 and CDR2 are SGHDN and FVKESK. The DNA read from the CDR3 is TGTGCCAGCAGCCCCAGGGTCTTAGGAATTTGGGGGGTCTACAATGAG. Translation gives CASSPRVLGIWGVYNE. The entire CDR3 protein is CASSPRVLGIWGVYNEQFF.

A word on this clone: The sequence runs out 3 residues before the end of the CDR3; the remainder is reconstructed from the germline J gene. The chain links TRBV6-2 or TRBV6-3 to TRBJ2-1; TRBD2 matches at 8 bases. Per the germline V gene, CDR1 is MNHEY and CDR2 is SVGEGT. The length of the CDR3 is 14 residues. Unmatched junction bases numbered 10, after V lost 6 bases and J lost 9 bases. The sequenced part of the CDR3 DNA is TGTGCCAGCAGGGAAGAGGCCAGCGGGGGTGAG. Amino acids: CASREEASGGE. From start to end, the CDR3 is CASREEASGGEQFF.

The DNA read from the CDR3 is TGTGCCAGCAGTTACTCCGGGGTTAATGAG. Its protein is CASSYSGVNE. The whole CDR3 sequence is CASSYSGVNEQFF. The genes are TRBV6-2 or TRBV6-3 and TRBJ2-1; a weak D match, TRBD2 (5 bases). The read terminates 3 residues before the CDR3 end, so the remaining end is supplied by the germline J gene. V lost 0 bases and J 7 bases, leaving 7 bases between the germline ends. Germline V gene sequence: CDR1 MNHEY, CDR2 SVGEGT. This CDR3 contains 13 residues.

The CDR3 protein is CASSPVPQGAYEQYF. The sequenced CDR3 bases are TGTGCCAGCTCACCGGTCCCGCAGGGGGCCTACGAG. The chain employs TRBV18 and TRBJ2-7, with 7 bases fitting TRBD1. The read terminates 3 residues before the CDR3 end, so the remaining end is supplied by the germline J gene. V trimming: 3 bases; J trimming: 2 bases; junction bases outside the gene matches: 7. The CDR3 consists of 15 residues. Germline-derived CDR1 and CDR2 are KGHSH and LQKENI.

Points on this clone: The read ends 3 residues shy of where the CDR3 ends; the end is completed using the germline J gene. The J gene is TRBJ2-2, the V gene TRBV5-1; D may be TRBD1 (6 bases). This CDR3 is 15 amino acids long. Germline CDR1 SGHRS, CDR2 YFSETQ. Trimming cost V 5 bases and J 3 bases, with 14 bases left between them. CDR3 loop: CASRRGSEDTGELFF. CDR3 DNA, as far as it was read: TGCGCCAGCAGAAGGGGGAGCGAGGACACCGGGGAG.

In terms of frequency, this clone is medium-sized. The missing CDR3 end, 3 residues past where the read stops, is filled in from the germline J gene. The chain carries TRBV20-1 and TRBJ1-2, with 11 positions matching TRBD1. Unmatched junction bases numbered 4, after V lost 3 bases and J lost 7 bases. Germline V gene sequence: CDR1 DFQATT, CDR2 SNEGSKA (reference sequence). This CDR3 contains 13 residues. CDR3 bases read: TGCAGTGCTAGGGGGGACAGGGGGTCTGGC. It specifies CSARGDRGSG. The CDR3, in full, reads CSARGDRGSGYTF.

Comments on this clone: The missing CDR3 end, 3 residues past where the read stops, is filled in from the germline J gene. The gene calls are TRBV6-4 and TRBJ2-1; D is perhaps TRBD1 (5 bases). Germline-derived CDR1 and CDR2 are MRHNA and SNTAGT. Trimming cost V 0 bases and J 8 bases, with 11 bases left between them. The CDR3 is 14 residues long. The covered CDR3 bases are TGTGCCAGCAGTGACTCTGGCTGGGGCGATGAG. Translation: CASSDSGWGDE. The whole CDR3 region reads CASSDSGWGDEQFF.

The sequenced CDR3 bases are TGTGCCAGCAGTATTTCGGACGAG. Protein sequence: CASSISDE. In full, the CDR3 is CASSISDEQYF. The chain uses TRBV2 and TRBJ2-7; D not resolved. The DNA ends 3 residues before the CDR3 does, and the rest of the CDR3 is filled in from the germline J gene. The CDR3 is made up of 11 amino acids. Germline V gives CDR1 SNHLY, CDR2 FYNNEI. V gave up 5 bases and J gave up 5 bases, with 7 bases separating them.

A remark on this clone: The missing CDR3 end, 3 residues past where the read stops, is filled in from the germline J gene. V and J are TRBV5-6 and TRBJ2-5; TRBD1 agrees at 7 bases. The trim removed 4 bases at V and 3 bases at J, leaving 6 bases unmatched. Per the germline V gene, CDR1 is SGHDT and CDR2 is YYEEEE. The CDR3 sequence is 14 residues long. The sequenced CDR3 bases are TGTGCCAGCAGCCTTGACAGGGCAAAAGAGACC. It translates to CASSLDRAKET. The CDR3 as a whole reads CASSLDRAKETQYF. Full variable domain (remainder filled in from reference TRBV5-6 and TRBJ2-5): DAGVTQSPTHLIKTRGQQVTLRCSPKSGHDTVSWYQQALGQGPQFIFQYYEEEERQRGNFPDRFSGHQFPNYSSELNVNALLLGDSALYLCASSLDRAKETQYFGPGTRLLVL.

On this clone itself: Read sequence stops 3 residues before the CDR3 end, and the germline J gene provides the missing end. V and J are TRBV6-2 or TRBV6-3 and TRBJ2-2; tentative D call: TRBD2 (6 bases). Germline CDR1 is MNHEY and CDR2 is SVGEGT. The CDR3 consists of 15 residues. Trimming removed 5 bases from V and 6 bases from J, with 16 bases in between. CDR3 region: CASSPTRGGAGELFF. The covered CDR3 bases are TGTGCCAGCAGTCCGACCCGGGGAGGCGCCGGGGAG.

Of note for this clone: The read comes to an end 3 residues before the CDR3 does, leaving the germline J gene to fill in the end. V usage is TRBV2 and J usage is TRBJ2-7, with 10 bases aligning to TRBD2. J was trimmed by 4 bases and V by 1 base; bases with no gene match: 4. The length of the CDR3 is 15 residues. CDR1 SNHLY and CDR2 FYNNEI come from the germline V gene. CDR3 sequence: CASSEEGSGRYEQYF. The DNA read from the CDR3 is TGTGCCAGCAGTGAAGAGGGTAGCGGGAGGTACGAG.

Considering frequency, this clone is medium-sized. Sequencing ends 3 residues short of the CDR3 end; the germline J gene provides the rest. The rearrangement uses TRBV7-9 and TRBJ2-3, with D hard to call. The ends were cut back, 5 bases at V and 2 bases at J, with 11 bases in the middle. Per germline, CDR1 SEHNR and CDR2 FQNEAQ (reference sequence). The CDR3 has 14 residues. CDR3 sequence reads: CASSKFTATDTQYF. The CDR3 bases that were read are TGTGCCAGCAGCAAATTCACAGCCACAGATACG. The full variable domain, with the rest looked up from reference TRBV7-9 and TRBJ2-3, is DTGVSQNPRHKITKRGQNVTFRCDPISEHNRLYWYRQTLGQGPEFLTYFQNEAQLEKSRLLSDRFSAERPKGSFSTLEIQRTEQGDSAMYLCASSKFTATDTQYFGPGTRLTVL.

On this clone itself: From the germline J gene comes the end of the CDR3, since the read stops 3 residues before it. This chain connects TRBV18 to TRBJ2-5, with 7 bases identical to TRBD2. This CDR3 is built from 15 residues. Germline V gene data show CDR1 as KGHSH and CDR2 as LQKENI. J lost 5 bases, V lost 5 bases, and 11 bases had no gene match. The CDR3 spells CASSFTGLLTETQYF. CDR3 bases read: TGTGCCAGCTCATTTACGGGACTACTCACGGAGACC.

This clone is deemed medium-sized by its frequency. The read falls 3 residues short of the CDR3 end, and the missing part is taken from the germline J gene. The V and J genes are TRBV7-9 and TRBJ2-2; the D is unclear. V lost 3 bases, J lost 3 bases, and 8 bases lay in between. The CDR3 is made up of 14 amino acids. Germline CDR1 reads SEHNR; CDR2 reads FQNEAQ (reference sequence). The sequenced CDR3 bases are TGTGCCAGCAGCTTTCGTCCCCACACCGGGGAG. Translating it yields CASSFRPHTGE. The CDR3, in full, reads CASSFRPHTGELFF.